This TCR beta chain emerged from a study of identical twins. All donors were healthy Caucasians. General study results and limits: Weaker excess sharing between twins was seen in beta out-of-frame sequences. A partial confounding effect on zero-insertion analyses could come from invariant MAIT and iNKT cells.

On this clonotype itself: Antigen: not known.

cDNA molecules carried unique molecular identifiers, and template switching added a universal primer site. One entry per CDR3 protein results from TCRdb running MiXCR on the 5' RACE reads. This table has some 330,000 distinct CDR3 sequences, around 9.7% appearing once. CDR1 and CDR2 (germline): KGHDR, SFDVKD. With 8 bases clipped from V and 9 bases from J, the junction kept 12 bases outside the gene matches. The CDR3 is 14 residues long. Material: naive T cells sorted from blood. The receptor's source is a woman in her forties or fifties in good health. The chain has TRBV24-1 and TRBJ2-5; 9 bases agree with TRBD1. The CDR3 nucleotides are TGTGCCACCATAAACAGGGGGCCACGGGAGGCCCAGTACTTC. It is translated as CATINRGPREAQYF.